Below, 15 T cell receptor beta chains from the same sample are listed, as sequenced in a study of CD8 T cells in Susac syndrome. Random-hexamer reverse transcription was applied to about 0.5 to 1 ug RNA. Using its own MiXCR run on the immunoSEQ multiplex PCR reads, TCRdb lists one record per CDR3 protein. The sample consists of some 300,000 distinct CDR3 sequences, roughly 90% of them appearing once. The sample taken for sequencing was CD8+ T cells from PBMCs. The receptors were sampled from a human donor with multiple sclerosis.

The chain links TRBV6-1 to TRBJ2-5; perhaps TRBD1 as D (6 bases). The CDR3 has 15 amino acids. V was trimmed by 6 bases and J by 1 base, leaving 15 bases between them. Germline values: CDR1 MNHNS, CDR2 SASEGT. This CDR3 is CASSGTGISQETQYF. The CDR3 nucleotides read TGTGCCAGCAGCGGAACAGGGATTTCCCAAGAGACCCAGTACTTC.

The V and J genes are TRBV7-9 and TRBJ2-7, with 7 bases identical to TRBD1. Germline V gives CDR1 SEHNR, CDR2 FQNEAQ (reference sequence). V shed 7 bases, J shed 2 bases, and the junction held 11 bases outside the gene matches. This CDR3 is built from 15 residues. The DNA for the CDR3 is TGTGCCAGCACCCCAATCCCAGGACAGGCCTACGAGCAGTACTTC. It yields the protein CASTPIPGQAYEQYF.

The V gene is TRBV5-6, the J gene TRBJ2-7; 7 bases are a match to TRBD1. Germline CDR1 reads SGHDT; CDR2 reads YYEEEE. After removal of 4 bases from V and 4 bases from J, the junction contained 8 bases not matched to a gene. CDR3 length: 14 residues. DNA for the CDR3: TGTGCCAGCAGCCTGCCTGGGACAGTTTACGAGCAGTACTTC. Protein product: CASSLPGTVYEQYF.

CDR3 loop: CASRLLAGPYNEQFF. In nucleotides, the CDR3 is TGTGCCAGCAGGCTACTAGCGGGACCCTACAATGAGCAGTTCTTC. The rearrangement uses TRBV6-2 or TRBV6-3 and TRBJ2-1; 10 bases map to TRBD2. The CDR3 consists of 15 residues. Germline V gene data show CDR1 as MNHEY and CDR2 as SVGEGT. With V trimmed by 6 bases and J by 2 bases, 4 bases remained unmatched.

The chain joins TRBV5-6 to TRBJ1-3; 8 bases are shared with TRBD1. Per the germline V gene, CDR1 is SGHDT and CDR2 is YYEEEE. The CDR3 is made up of 16 amino acids. V dropped 0 bases and J dropped 1; count of bases not matched to a gene: 3. The CDR3 spells CASSLVDRVSGNTIYF. For the CDR3, the DNA is TGTGCCAGCAGCTTGGTGGACAGGGTTTCTGGAAACACCATATATTTT.

The chain couples TRBV2 to TRBJ2-1; 12 nucleotides align to TRBD2. Germline assignment: CDR1 SNHLY and CDR2 FYNNEI. Trimming at V came to 2 bases and at J to 8 bases, leaving 4 bases not matched to a gene. The CDR3 has 15 amino acids. CDR3 protein: CASSETLAGGDEQFF. The CDR3 coding sequence is TGTGCCAGCAGTGAAACCCTAGCGGGAGGGGATGAGCAGTTCTTC.

This chain links TRBV4-2 with TRBJ2-1, with 10 bases identical to TRBD2. CDR3 size: 17 residues. The germline V gene encodes CDR1 LGHNA and CDR2 YNFKEQ. Germline trimming cut 0 bases from V and 7 bases from J; bases unmatched to any gene: 9. CDR3 residues: CASSQDGSSGGPNEQFF. CDR3 DNA: TGTGCCAGCAGCCAAGACGGGAGTAGCGGGGGGCCGAATGAGCAGTTCTTC.

The rearrangement uses TRBV2 and TRBJ1-1, with D maybe TRBD1 (5 bases). The germline V and J ends were trimmed by 10 bases and 2 bases, with 23 bases remaining between them. The CDR3 length is 16 residues. Looked up from germline, CDR1 is SNHLY and CDR2 is FYNNEI. The CDR3 sequence: CAIPLGTAGGNTEAFF. CDR3 in DNA: TGTGCCATTCCGCTCGGTACAGCGGGGGGTAACACTGAAGCTTTCTTT.

The chain has TRBV11-2 and TRBJ2-1; 9 bases map to TRBD2. Trimming cost V 0 bases and J 5 bases; bases outside gene matches: 11. Germline CDR1 is SGHAT and CDR2 is FQNNGV. The CDR3 sequence is 18 residues long. DNA for the CDR3: TGTGCCAGCAGCTTAGAACCCCTCATAGCGGGAGTCAACAATGAGCAGTTCTTC. Its translation: CASSLEPLIAGVNNEQFF.

The gene calls are TRBV20-1 and TRBJ2-1, with D perhaps TRBD1 (6 bases). Germline values: CDR1 DFQATT, CDR2 SNEGSKA (reference sequence). The V gene lost 1 base and the J gene lost 0 bases, with 16 bases spanning the gap. The CDR3 totals 17 residues. CDR3 protein: CSARGLSQDSSYNEQFF. CDR3 nucleotides: TGCAGTGCTAGAGGCCTTTCCCAGGACAGCTCCTACAATGAGCAGTTCTTC.

This chain uses TRBV19 with TRBJ2-1; 11 bases are a match to TRBD2. The length of the CDR3 is 16 residues. CDR1 LNHDA and CDR2 SQIVND come from the germline V gene (reference sequence). Losses at the gene ends were 5 bases for V and 12 bases for J; bases not matched to a gene: 15. CDR3 amino acids: CASSPGAGTSGLGQFF. The CDR3 nucleotides read TGTGCCAGTAGTCCGGGGGCCGGGACTAGCGGTCTTGGGCAGTTCTTC.

The J gene is TRBJ2-2, the V gene TRBV19; perhaps TRBD1 as D (5 bases). Trimming cost V 11 bases and J 2 bases, with 15 bases left between them. Germline loops: CDR1 LNHDA, CDR2 SQIVND (reference sequence). This CDR3 is built from 14 residues. CDR3 amino acids: CASDGRDNTGELFF. The CDR3 DNA reads TGTGCCTCGGACGGCAGGGATAACACCGGGGAGCTGTTTTTT.

J is TRBJ1-1 and V is TRBV15, with 7 bases identical to TRBD1. V lost 0 bases, J lost 3 bases, and 7 bases stayed unmatched. This CDR3 comprises 16 residues. Looked up from germline, CDR1 is LNHNV and CDR2 is YYDKDF (reference sequence). CDR3 coding DNA: TGTGCCACCAGCAGAGAAGGGGGCGATAAGGACACTGAAGCTTTCTTT. This translates into CATSREGGDKDTEAFF.

The chain links TRBV7-9 to TRBJ1-1; tentative D call: TRBD1 (5 bases). V was pared by 4 bases and J by 3 bases, with 15 bases between. The CDR3 runs to 15 residues. Germline CDR1 reads SEHNR; CDR2 reads FQNEAQ (reference sequence). CDR3 sequence reads: CASSSTRGMYTEAFF. The CDR3 DNA reads TGTGCCAGCAGCTCAACGAGGGGAATGTACACTGAAGCTTTCTTT. Drawing the rest from reference TRBV7-9 and TRBJ1-1, the complete variable domain is DTGVSQNPRHKITKRGQNVTFRCDPISEHNRLYWYRQTLGQGPEFLTYFQNEAQLEKSRLLSDRFSAERPKGSFSTLEIQRTEQGDSAMYLCASSSTRGMYTEAFFGQGTRLTVV.

V is TRBV30 and J is TRBJ2-1; TRBD2 is a possible D gene (5 bases). This CDR3 is 12 amino acids long. CDR1 is GTSNPN, CDR2 SVGIG, per germline (reference sequence). Trimming took off 0 bases at V and 7 bases at J, with 7 bases between the two ends. CDR3 sequence (DNA): TGTGCCTGGAGTGTACTAGAGAATGAGCAGTTCTTC. Its protein is CAWSVLENEQFF.